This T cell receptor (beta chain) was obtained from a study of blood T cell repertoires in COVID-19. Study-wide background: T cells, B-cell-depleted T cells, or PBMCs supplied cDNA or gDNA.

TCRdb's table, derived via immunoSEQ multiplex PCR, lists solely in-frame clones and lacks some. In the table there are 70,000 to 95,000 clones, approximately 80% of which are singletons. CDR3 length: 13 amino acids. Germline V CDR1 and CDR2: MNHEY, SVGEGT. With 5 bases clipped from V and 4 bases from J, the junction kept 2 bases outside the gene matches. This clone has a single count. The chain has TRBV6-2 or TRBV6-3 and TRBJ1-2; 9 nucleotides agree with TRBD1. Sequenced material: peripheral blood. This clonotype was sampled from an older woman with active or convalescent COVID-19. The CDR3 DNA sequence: TGTGCCAGCAGTACGACAGGGGGCTATGGCTACACCTTC. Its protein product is CASSTTGGYGYTF.